This T cell receptor (beta chain) was sequenced for a study of patients and donors after allogeneic stem cell transplantation. The V end was cut by 1 base, the J end by 4 bases, with 14 bases between. The germline V gene has CDR1 MGHRA and CDR2 YSYEKL. The CDR3 has 15 residues. This clonotype was recorded a few times. MiXCR was run by TCRdb on the RT-PCR reads, yielding one entry per CDR3 protein. The profile shows about 960,000 distinct CDR3 sequences, about a sixth of them singletons. Sequenced input: blood, either unsorted or a sorted T cell fraction (not recorded which). The TCR originated in a human donor who was either an allogeneic HSCT recipient or a stem cell or donor lymphocyte infusion donor (not recorded which). It is not recorded whose cells these are; they may come from a transplant donor. V and J are TRBV4-1 and TRBJ2-7; possible D gene TRBD2, 5 bases. CDR3 region: CASSQGGYSSYEQYF. CDR3 DNA: TGCGCCAGCAGCCAAGGCGGGTACAGCTCTTACGAGCAGTACTTC.